The 21 T cell receptor beta chains listed next were all sequenced from one sample in a study of blood T cell repertoires in COVID-19. This table comes from immunoSEQ multiplex PCR, and its TCRdb copy is limited to in-frame clones, with some not included. The sample lists 250,000 to 300,000 clones, 80% to 90% seen once, with 1.9% in the top ten. Material: PBMCs or T cells enriched from blood (not recorded which). All receptors come from a woman aged 45 to 65 who had recovered from COVID-19.

This clone was recorded only once. The chain is built from TRBV5-1 and TRBJ2-7, with D maybe TRBD1 (5 bases). CDR1 is SGHRS and CDR2 is YFSETQ in the germline V gene. The CDR3 totals 13 residues. Between the trimmed V and J ends, which lost 1 base and 5 bases, there was a span of 10 bases. CDR3 sequence reads: CASSLNRFDEQYF. CDR3 in DNA: TGCGCCAGCAGCTTGAACAGGTTTGACGAGCAGTACTTC.

This clone was observed a handful of times. The chain links TRBV7-8 to TRBJ1-2; possible D gene TRBD1, 6 bases. CDR3 length equals 13 residues. Germline CDR1 SGHVS, CDR2 FQNEAQ. V lost 5 bases and J 8 bases, leaving 15 bases between the germline ends. In nucleotides, the CDR3 is TGTGCCAGCAGCCCGCTCACAGGGAGCGGCTACACCTTC. It specifies CASSPLTGSGYTF.

The V and J genes are TRBV6-5 and TRBJ1-1, with D possibly being TRBD1 (5 bases). This CDR3 is 14 amino acids long. Germline assignment: CDR1 MNHEY and CDR2 SVGAGI. With 6 bases removed from V and 1 base from J, the gap between germline ends came to 12 bases. CDR3 residues: CASSSGITNTEAFF. Written as DNA, the CDR3 is TGTGCCAGCAGCTCAGGGATAACGAACACTGAAGCTTTCTTT.

The chain combines TRBV28 with TRBJ1-1; 9 bases are a match to TRBD1. Germline assignment: CDR1 MDHEN and CDR2 SYDVKM. The CDR3 extends over 17 amino acids. V dropped 0 bases and J dropped 3; count of bases not matched to a gene: 8. The CDR3 DNA reads TGTGCCAGCAGTTTATGGGGACAGGGAAGAAAGGACACTGAAGCTTTCTTT. It codes for CASSLWGQGRKDTEAFF.

The rearrangement uses TRBV2 and TRBJ2-7, with 9 bases that match TRBD1. Unmatched junction bases numbered 9, after V lost 9 bases and J lost 0 bases. CDR1 is SNHLY, CDR2 FYNNEI, per germline. The CDR3 covers 15 residues. Here the CDR3 reads CASLHDRGVSYEQYF. In DNA form, the CDR3 reads TGTGCCAGTCTCCATGACAGGGGGGTCTCCTACGAGCAGTACTTC.

CDR3 coding DNA: TGTGCCAGCAGTCCCCTTGGACAGGGAAGGGTGGGCAATCAGCCCCAGCATTTT. This sequence encodes CASSPLGQGRVGNQPQHF. J is TRBJ1-5 and V is TRBV28, with 8 bases matching TRBD1. In germline, CDR1 is MDHEN, CDR2 SYDVKM. Trimming cost V 5 bases and J 2 bases; bases outside gene matches: 14. This CDR3 spans 18 amino acids. Full variable domain (outside the CDR3, taken from reference TRBV28 and TRBJ1-5): DVKVTQSSRYLVKRTGEKVFLECVQDMDHENMFWYRQDPGLGLRLIYFSYDVKMKEKGDIPEGYSVSREKKERFSLILESASTNQTSMYLCASSPLGQGRVGNQPQHFGDGTRLSIL.

The V call is TRBV6-5, the J call TRBJ1-2; 7 positions match TRBD1. The length of the CDR3 is 13 residues. Trimming at V came to 7 bases and at J to 5 bases, leaving 7 bases not matched to a gene. CDR1 is MNHEY, CDR2 SVGAGI, per germline. The CDR3 bases are TGTGCCAGCAATCCGACAGGGAGATATGGCTACACCTTC. Amino acid sequence: CASNPTGRYGYTF.

The genes are TRBV7-8 and TRBJ2-7; D might be TRBD2 (5 bases). CDR3 size: 14 residues. Trimming took 5 bases from V and 3 from J, leaving 14 bases between them. Germline assignment: CDR1 SGHVS and CDR2 FQNEAQ. CDR3 amino acids: CASSLRYEGYEQYF. CDR3 nucleotide sequence: TGTGCCAGCAGCCTCCGGTACGAGGGCTACGAGCAGTACTTC.

The chain employs TRBV9 and TRBJ2-7; 7 nucleotides agree with TRBD2. V lost 4 bases, J lost 2 bases, and 12 bases stayed unmatched. Germline V gene lookup returns CDR1 SGDLS and CDR2 YYNGEE. This CDR3 is 16 amino acids long. CDR3 protein: CASSPGGGPPAYEQYF. CDR3 sequence (DNA): TGTGCCAGCAGCCCAGGCGGGGGACCGCCGGCCTACGAGCAGTACTTC.

CDR3 DNA: TGTGCCAGCAGGCCGGGTGGACAGCACTCCTACGAGCAGTACTTC. Its protein product is CASRPGGQHSYEQYF. This chain uses TRBV27 with TRBJ2-7; tentatively, D is TRBD1 (6 bases). In germline, CDR1 is MNHEY, CDR2 SMNVEV (reference sequence). The V gene lost 6 bases and the J gene lost 0 bases, with 15 bases spanning the gap. CDR3 length: 15 amino acids.

The rearrangement joins TRBV6-5 to TRBJ2-7; a possible D gene is TRBD1 (6 bases). The ends were cut back, 7 bases at V and 7 bases at J, with 14 bases in the middle. CDR3 size: 12 residues. Germline CDR1 reads MNHEY; CDR2 reads SVGAGI. As DNA, the CDR3 is TGTGCCAGCACCACAGGGATAGGGGAGCAGTACTTC. This translates into CASTTGIGEQYF.

This clone appeared a few times. The chain couples TRBV4-1 to TRBJ1-2, with D perhaps matching TRBD1 (5 bases). The CDR3 runs 15 residues. V was trimmed by 1 base and J by 4 bases, leaving 13 bases between them. Germline V lookup: CDR1 MGHRA, CDR2 YSYEKL. The CDR3: CASSQGGPDLYGYTF. CDR3 DNA sequence: TGCGCCAGCAGCCAAGGGGGCCCGGATCTCTATGGCTACACCTTC.

The rearrangement joins TRBV7-6 to TRBJ2-2; 7 nucleotides match TRBD1. The CDR3 covers 15 residues. Per the germline V gene, CDR1 is SGHVS and CDR2 is FNYEAQ. The V and J ends lost 0 bases and 6 bases, in that order; junction bases with no gene match: 4. As DNA, the CDR3 is TGTGCCAGCAGCTTAGCGGGGACAGTATCCGGGGAGCTGTTTTTT. Residues: CASSLAGTVSGELFF.

The rearrangement links TRBV4-1 to TRBJ2-5; 9 bases match TRBD2. The CDR3 consists of 16 residues. J lost 5 bases, V lost 2 bases, and 9 bases had no gene match. Per germline, CDR1 MGHRA and CDR2 YSYEKL. The CDR3 nucleotides are TGCGCCAGCAGCCAATCGCTAGCGGGGATAATGGAGACCCAGTACTTC. The encoded protein is CASSQSLAGIMETQYF.

The gene calls are TRBV6-1 and TRBJ1-2; D not resolved. CDR1 MNHNS and CDR2 SASEGT come from the germline V gene. The V and J ends lost 2 bases and 6 bases respectively, with 13 bases between them. The CDR3 is 14 amino acids. The CDR3 DNA reads as TGTGCCAGCAGTGAAATAGCGTTTTCCCATGGCTACACCTTC. It codes for CASSEIAFSHGYTF.

The chain links TRBV18 to TRBJ1-2, with 11 nucleotides matching TRBD1. This CDR3 is built from 16 residues. Germline V gene lookup returns CDR1 KGHSH and CDR2 LQKENI. V lost 6 bases and J lost 5; bases outside the gene matches: 11. This CDR3 is CASSPDRGRFSYGYTF. The CDR3 bases are TGTGCCAGCTCCCCGGACAGGGGGCGGTTCAGTTATGGCTACACCTTC.

The gene calls are TRBV10-3 and TRBJ1-3; tentatively, D is TRBD1 (5 bases). Trimming stripped 4 bases from V and 2 bases from J, with 12 bases between. This CDR3 spans 15 amino acids. Germline loops: CDR1 ENHRY, CDR2 SYGVKD. CDR3 nucleotide sequence: TGTGCCATCAGTGCACAGGCCCTTACTGGAAACACCATATATTTT. It yields the protein CAISAQALTGNTIYF.

The chain has TRBV9 and TRBJ1-1; D not certain. Per germline, CDR1 SGDLS and CDR2 YYNGEE. V dropped 4 bases and J dropped 6 bases, with 10 bases sitting between them. The CDR3 consists of 12 residues. The CDR3, as DNA: TGTGCCAGCAGCCCCGCTGCGTCTGAAGCTTTCTTT. Protein product: CASSPAASEAFF. The full variable domain, rest sourced from reference TRBV9 and TRBJ1-1, is DSGVTQTPKHLITATGQRVTLRCSPRSGDLSVYWYQQSLDQGLQFLIQYYNGEERAKGNILERFSAQQFPDLHSELNLSSLELGDSALYFCASSPAASEAFFGQGTRLTVV.

The genes are TRBV5-1 and TRBJ2-3; 7 nucleotides match TRBD1. The germline CDR1 and CDR2 sequences are SGHRS and YFSETQ. The trim removed 5 bases at V and 1 base at J, leaving 10 bases unmatched. The CDR3 consists of 16 residues. CDR3 nucleotides: TGCGCCAGCAGAACCGGGACAGAAGCTGGCACAGATACGCAGTATTTT. Its translation: CASRTGTEAGTDTQYF.

The rearrangement links TRBV3-1 (or the pseudogene TRBV3-2) to TRBJ1-2; 12 nucleotides line up with TRBD1. Germline loops: CDR1 LGHDT, CDR2 YNNKEL (reference sequence). The trim removed 5 bases at V and 8 bases at J, leaving 6 bases unmatched. The CDR3 runs to 14 residues. Written as DNA, the CDR3 is TGTGCCAGCAGCTTGGGACAGGGGGCGCGAGGCTACACCTTC. It is translated as CASSLGQGARGYTF.

The CDR3 DNA reads as TGTGCCAGCAGCCAAGCACTCGTCGGACTAGCGGAAGAGACCCAGTACTTC. Amino acids: CASSQALVGLAEETQYF. The chain recombines TRBV3-1 (or the pseudogene TRBV3-2) with TRBJ2-5; 10 bases are shared with TRBD2. With V trimmed by 1 base and J by 3 bases, 8 bases remained unmatched. The CDR3 has 17 amino acids. Germline V gene sequence: CDR1 LGHDT, CDR2 YNNKEL (reference sequence).